The 9 T cell receptor beta chains given below trace back to one sample, sequenced in a study of graft-versus-host responses after intestinal transplantation (dated by TCRdb to the early 2020s). Which antigens these TCRs recognize remains unknown. Library preparation was by the immunoSEQ multiplex PCR assay. In its TCRdb copy, this immuneACCESS table keeps in-frame sequences only and misses some clones. Where compared with another copy, unresolved V genes explain less than half of these, and the others have no known cause. Counted in this sample were under 90,000 clones; approximately 90% of them appeared once. The ten largest clones add up to 0.3% to 0.35% of the sample. The time point label, as the study defines it: cells obtained before transplantation from donor or recipient. Source: unstimulated CD4+ T cells sorted from spleen or lymph node cells, taken before transplant. The receptor source for this set is a human donor who was the organ donor for an intestinal transplant.

Only one count was recorded for this clone. The genes are TRBV20-1 and TRBJ1-2; D gene uncertain. CDR1 is DFQATT, CDR2 SNEGSKA, per germline (reference sequence). CDR3 size: 11 residues. V gave up 6 bases and J gave up 8 bases, with 13 bases separating them. As DNA, the CDR3 is TGCAGTGCCGCCTTCTCGGAGGGCTACACCTTC. Translated: CSAAFSEGYTF.

The chain is built from TRBV7-9 and TRBJ1-2, with TRBD1 as a possible D gene (6 bases). CDR1 and CDR2 from the germline V gene are SEHNR and FQNEAQ (reference sequence). The V and J ends lost 3 bases and 8 bases respectively, with 13 bases between them. The CDR3 has 13 amino acids. CDR3 region: CASSFRDNRGYTF. CDR3 nucleotide sequence: TGTGCCAGCAGCTTTCGGGACAATCGGGGCTACACCTTC.

The chain recombines TRBV27 with TRBJ2-2, with D tentatively TRBD1 (5 bases). V was pared by 5 bases and J by 1 base, with 8 bases between. Germline CDR1 is MNHEY and CDR2 is SMNVEV (reference sequence). The CDR3 totals 14 residues. CDR3 in amino acids: CASSRQRNTGELFF. The DNA for the CDR3 is TGTGCCAGCAGTCGACAGCGGAACACCGGGGAGCTGTTTTTT.

A single count supports this clone. The V call is TRBV5-1, the J call TRBJ2-7; a weak D match, TRBD1 (6 bases). Trimming removed 4 bases at V and 4 bases at J, with 15 bases between. The CDR3 extends over 14 amino acids. Germline V gene sequence: CDR1 SGHRS, CDR2 YFSETQ. CDR3 nucleotide sequence: TGCGCCAGCAGCCCCGGGACACCGAAGTACGAGCAGTACTTC. As protein: CASSPGTPKYEQYF. The full variable domain, rest sourced from reference TRBV5-1 and TRBJ2-7, is KAGVTQTPRYLIKTRGQQVTLSCSPISGHRSVSWYQQTPGQGLQFLFEYFSETQRNKGNFPGRFSGRQFSNSRSEMNVSTLELGDSALYLCASSPGTPKYEQYFGPGTRLTVT.

This chain links TRBV29-1 with TRBJ2-7; D is undetermined. V was clipped by 3 bases and J by 4 bases, with 13 bases between them. The CDR3 runs 13 residues. The germline CDR1 and CDR2 sequences are SQVTM and ANQGSEA. The CDR3, as DNA: TGCAGCGTTGACCAAGCGTTAAGATACGAGCAGTACTTC. Translated: CSVDQALRYEQYF.

CDR3 sequence: CASGTSGRDTQYF. The CDR3 DNA reads as TGTGCCAGCGGGACTAGTGGCCGGGATACGCAGTATTTT. The J gene is TRBJ2-3, the V gene TRBV11-3; TRBD2 matches 8 bases. Germline trimming cut 8 bases from V and 6 bases from J; bases unmatched to any gene: 7. From germline, CDR1 is SGHNT and CDR2 YENEEA. This CDR3 contains 13 residues.

The rearrangement uses TRBV11-2 and TRBJ2-7; 11 bases align to TRBD2. From germline, CDR1 is SGHAT and CDR2 FQNNGV. CDR3 size: 19 residues. V shed 7 bases, J shed 0 bases, and the junction held 17 bases outside the gene matches. CDR3 amino acids: CASNEGNRLAGQSSYEQYF. DNA for the CDR3: TGTGCCAGCAACGAAGGAAATCGACTAGCGGGGCAGAGCTCCTACGAGCAGTACTTC.

The rearrangement joins TRBV7-8 to TRBJ2-7, with D unclear. The V gene lost 5 bases and the J gene lost 4 bases, with 12 bases spanning the gap. This CDR3 spans 13 amino acids. CDR1 and CDR2 from the germline V gene are SGHVS and FQNEAQ. CDR3 protein: CASSAMVEYEQYF. The CDR3 coding sequence is TGTGCCAGCAGCGCCATGGTAGAGTACGAGCAGTACTTC. The variable domain in full, with the rest retrieved from reference TRBV7-8 and TRBJ2-7, is GAGVSQSPRYKVAKRGQDVALRCDPISGHVSLFWYQQALGQGPEFLTYFQNEAQLDKSGLPSDRFFAERPEGSVSTLKIQRTQQEDSAVYLCASSAMVEYEQYFGPGTRLTVT.

The V and J genes are TRBV6-5 and TRBJ1-6, with D unclear. The CDR3 has 16 amino acids. Trimming stripped 2 bases from V and 6 bases from J, with 14 bases between. Germline lookup yields CDR1 MNHEY and CDR2 SVGAGI. CDR3: CASSYLPPNSNSPLHF. In DNA form, the CDR3 reads TGTGCCAGCAGTTACCTCCCCCCTAACTCTAATTCACCCCTCCACTTT.